This T cell receptor beta chain was captured in a study of T cells after yellow fever vaccination. Points from the study as a whole: Booster sampling recovered most clones from primary vaccination (under 97% CD4, around 90% CD8). Although the secondary response was weaker, it peaked faster, at day 5 versus 15.

Template switching by 5'RACE produced TCR cDNA, adding a universal primer site and UMIs. TCRdb recomputed calls from the 5' RACE reads with MiXCR, one row per CDR3 protein. The sample contains under 200,000 distinct CDR3 sequences, 6% to 7.5% of which appear only once. The sample holds many counts of this clonotype. What it binds is not known. The CDR3 length is 14 residues. CDR1 MNHEY and CDR2 SVGEGT come from the germline V gene. V was cut by 7 bases and J by 3 bases, with 16 bases left in between. This TCR was recovered from a man aged 18 to 30 who received the YFV17D yellow fever vaccine. This chain joins TRBV6-2 or TRBV6-3 and TRBJ2-7, with TRBD1 as a possible D gene (5 bases). Here the sequenced sample was CD4+ T cells sorted from PBMCs, taken 5 days after the first yellow fever vaccination. The CDR3 reads CASTKGSGFYEQYV. The CDR3 region has the DNA TGTGCCAGCACCAAGGGTTCAGGGTTCTACGAGCAGTACGTC.